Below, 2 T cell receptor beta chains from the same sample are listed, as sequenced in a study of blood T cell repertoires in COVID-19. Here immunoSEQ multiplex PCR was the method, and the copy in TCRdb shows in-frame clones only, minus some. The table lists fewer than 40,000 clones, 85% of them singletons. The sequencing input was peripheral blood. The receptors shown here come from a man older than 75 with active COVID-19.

CDR3 sequence (DNA): TGTGCCAGCAGCCTCCGTGACAGCTCCTACGAGCAGTACTTC. Protein product: CASSLRDSSYEQYF. The chain links TRBV7-8 to TRBJ2-7, with D possibly TRBD1 on 5 matching bases. The CDR3 has 14 residues. Trimming took off 5 bases at V and 0 bases at J, with 11 bases between the two ends. Germline assignment: CDR1 SGHVS and CDR2 FQNEAQ.

CDR3 nucleotide sequence: TGTGCCAGCATGGATTCCGAACTAGGAGGAACGGGGGGTACGCAGTATTTT. Its protein is CASMDSELGGTGGTQYF. The V gene is TRBV27, the J gene TRBJ2-3; 7 bases map to TRBD2. This CDR3 comprises 17 residues. Germline V gives CDR1 MNHEY, CDR2 SMNVEV (reference sequence). Trimming took 7 bases from V and 8 from J; bases not matched to a gene: 21.